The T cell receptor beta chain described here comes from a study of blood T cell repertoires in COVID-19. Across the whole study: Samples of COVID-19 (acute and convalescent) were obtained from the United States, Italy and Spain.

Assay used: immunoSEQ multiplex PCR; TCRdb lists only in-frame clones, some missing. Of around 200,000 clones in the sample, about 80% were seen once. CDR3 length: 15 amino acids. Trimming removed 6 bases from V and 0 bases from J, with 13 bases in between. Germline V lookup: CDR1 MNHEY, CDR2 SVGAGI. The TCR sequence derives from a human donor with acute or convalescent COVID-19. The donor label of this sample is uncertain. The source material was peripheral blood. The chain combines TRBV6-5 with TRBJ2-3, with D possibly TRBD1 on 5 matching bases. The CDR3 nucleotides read TGTGCCAGCAGCCAAGGGGCGCAGAGCACAGATACGCAGTATTTT. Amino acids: CASSQGAQSTDTQYF.